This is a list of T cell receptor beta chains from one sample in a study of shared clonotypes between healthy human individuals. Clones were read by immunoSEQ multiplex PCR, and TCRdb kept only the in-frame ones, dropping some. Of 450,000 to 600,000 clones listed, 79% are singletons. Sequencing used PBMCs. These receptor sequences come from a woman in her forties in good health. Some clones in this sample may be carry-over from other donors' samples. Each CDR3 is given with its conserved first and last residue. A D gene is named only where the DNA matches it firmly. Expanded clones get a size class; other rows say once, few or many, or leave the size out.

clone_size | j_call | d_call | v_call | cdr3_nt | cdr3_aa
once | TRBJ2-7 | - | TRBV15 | TGTGCCACCAGTCCCCAGCCTTCCGGCGAGCAGTACTTC | CATSPQPSGEQYF
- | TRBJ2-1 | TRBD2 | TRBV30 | TGTGCCTGGAGCCCCCTCGTAGCGGGATGGGCGAATGAGCAGTTCTTC | CAWSPLVAGWANEQFF
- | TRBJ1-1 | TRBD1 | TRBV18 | TGTGCCAGCCAGGGACAGATTGAAGCTTTCTTT | CASQGQIEAFF
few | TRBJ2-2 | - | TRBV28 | TGTGCCAGCAGTTTAGGGGGGACAGCGAACACCGGGGAGCTGTTTTTT | CASSLGGTANTGELFF
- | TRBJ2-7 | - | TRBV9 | TGTGCCAGCAGCGTAGCTCCGGGGACCCCGAGCGAGCAGTACTTC | CASSVAPGTPSEQYF
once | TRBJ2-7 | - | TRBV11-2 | TGTGCCAGCAGTTCATCCCGGGCCACCCCTCTAGGGCAGTACTTC | CASSSSRATPLGQYF
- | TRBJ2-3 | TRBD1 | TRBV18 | TGTGCCAGCTCACGACTCCCGGGACAGGGTTCAGATACGCAGTATTTT | CASSRLPGQGSDTQYF
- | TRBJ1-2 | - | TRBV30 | TGTGCCTGGAGCAGGAGCTCTAACTATGGCTACACCTTC | CAWSRSSNYGYTF
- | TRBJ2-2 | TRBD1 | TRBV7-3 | TGTGCCAGCAGCCGACAGGGGGACACCGGGGAGCTGTTTTTT | CASSRQGDTGELFF
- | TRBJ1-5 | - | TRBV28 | TGTGCCAGCAGTATTGCAGGTGGAGGTGGTTACAATCAGCCCCAGCATTTT | CASSIAGGGGYNQPQHF
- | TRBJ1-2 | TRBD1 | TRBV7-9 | TGTGCCAGCAGCTTAGCCGGGACAGGAGAAGGCTACACCTTC | CASSLAGTGEGYTF
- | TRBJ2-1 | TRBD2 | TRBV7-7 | TGTGCTAGCAGCTTAGGGACTAGCGGGAGCTCCTACAATGAGCAGTTCTTC | CASSLGTSGSSYNEQFF
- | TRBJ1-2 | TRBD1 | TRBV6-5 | TGTGCCAGCAGTCCCGGGACAGCCATCTATGGCTACACCTTC | CASSPGTAIYGYTF
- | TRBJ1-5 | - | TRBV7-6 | TGTGCCAGCAGCTTAAGCGGCGCGACAAATCAGCCCCAGCATTTT | CASSLSGATNQPQHF
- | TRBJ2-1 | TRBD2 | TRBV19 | TGTGCCAGTAGTATAGATCGGGGACTACATCAGCAGTTCTTC | CASSIDRGLHQQFF
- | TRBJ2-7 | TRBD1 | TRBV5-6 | TGTGCCAGCAGCAACCGGGACAGTAAACTTTCGAGCTCCTACGAGCAGTACTTC | CASSNRDSKLSSSYEQYF
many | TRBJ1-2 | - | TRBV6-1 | TGTGCCAGCAGGGAGACAGCAAACTATGGCTACACCTTC | CASRETANYGYTF
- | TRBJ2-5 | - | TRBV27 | TGTGCCAGCAGTTTATCGAGTCAGGGGACGGAGACCCAGTACTTC | CASSLSSQGTETQYF
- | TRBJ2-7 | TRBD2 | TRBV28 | TGTGCCAGCAGTTCCCCCGGGGGGAACCTCTACGAGCAGTACTTC | CASSSPGGNLYEQYF
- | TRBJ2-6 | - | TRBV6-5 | TGTGCCAGCAGTTACGAGTCCTGGTCGCCGCTGGTCCTGACTTTC | CASSYESWSPLVLTF
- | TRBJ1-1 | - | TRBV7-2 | TGTGCCAGCAGCCACACTCCCGGGAACTTTCGTTCCACTGAAGCTTTCTTT | CASSHTPGNFRSTEAFF
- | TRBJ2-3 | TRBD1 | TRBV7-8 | TGTGCCAGCAGCTCCGGGACAGGGTTCAGCACAGATACGCAGTATTTT | CASSSGTGFSTDTQYF
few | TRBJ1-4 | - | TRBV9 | TGTGCCAGCAGCGAGGACGGGTCCTCTGAAAAACTGTTTTTT | CASSEDGSSEKLFF
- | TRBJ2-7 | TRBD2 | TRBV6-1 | TGTGCCAGCAGTGCCCAATCGAGCGGGAGAAAGACCTACGAGCAGTACTTC | CASSAQSSGRKTYEQYF
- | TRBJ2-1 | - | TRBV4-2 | TGTGCCAGCAGCCAAGATCGTGAGAGGGATGAGCAGTTCTTC | CASSQDRERDEQFF
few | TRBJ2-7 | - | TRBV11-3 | TGTGCCAGCAGCCTGCGGTCTACGTCCTACGAGCAGTACTTC | CASSLRSTSYEQYF